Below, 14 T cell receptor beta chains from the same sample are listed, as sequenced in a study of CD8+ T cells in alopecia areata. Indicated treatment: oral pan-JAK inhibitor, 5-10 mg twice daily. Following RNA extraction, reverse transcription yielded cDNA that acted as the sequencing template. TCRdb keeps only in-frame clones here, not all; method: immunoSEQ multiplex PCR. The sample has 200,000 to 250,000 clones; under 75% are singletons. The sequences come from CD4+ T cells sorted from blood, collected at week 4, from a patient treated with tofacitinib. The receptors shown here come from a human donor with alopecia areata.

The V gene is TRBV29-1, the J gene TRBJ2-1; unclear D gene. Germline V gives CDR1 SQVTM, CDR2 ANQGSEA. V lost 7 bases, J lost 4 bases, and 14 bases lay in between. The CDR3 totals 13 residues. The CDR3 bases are TGCAGCGGCTCAGCGACCCCTTACAATGAGCAGTTCTTC. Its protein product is CSGSATPYNEQFF.

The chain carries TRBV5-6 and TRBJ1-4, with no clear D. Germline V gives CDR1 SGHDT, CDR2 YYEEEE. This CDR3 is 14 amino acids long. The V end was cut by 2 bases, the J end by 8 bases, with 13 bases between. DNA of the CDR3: TGTGCCAGCAGCTTAAGGACGGGCAAGGAAAAACTGTTTTTT. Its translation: CASSLRTGKEKLFF.

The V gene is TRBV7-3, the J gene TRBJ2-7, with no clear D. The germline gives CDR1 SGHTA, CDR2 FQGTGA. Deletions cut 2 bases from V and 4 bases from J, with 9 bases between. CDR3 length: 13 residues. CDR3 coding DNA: TGTGCCAGCAGCTTAGGAGTGGGGTACGAGCAGTACTTC. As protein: CASSLGVGYEQYF.

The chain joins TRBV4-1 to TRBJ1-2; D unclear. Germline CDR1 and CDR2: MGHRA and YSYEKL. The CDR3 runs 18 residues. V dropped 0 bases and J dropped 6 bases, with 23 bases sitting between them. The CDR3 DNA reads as TGCGCCAGCAGCCAAGATCGGCGACACCATATTAATAGAGATGGCTACACCTTC. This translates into CASSQDRRHHINRDGYTF.

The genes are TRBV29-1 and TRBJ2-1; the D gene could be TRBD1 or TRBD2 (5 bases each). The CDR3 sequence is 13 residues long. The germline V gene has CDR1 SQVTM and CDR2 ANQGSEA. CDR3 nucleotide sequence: TGCAGTGCCCGGGACGGCTCCTACAATGAGCAGTTCTTC. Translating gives CSARDGSYNEQFF.

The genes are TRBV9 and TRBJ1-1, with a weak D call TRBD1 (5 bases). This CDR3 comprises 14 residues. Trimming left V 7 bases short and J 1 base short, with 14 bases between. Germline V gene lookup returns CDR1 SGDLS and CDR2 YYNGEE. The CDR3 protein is CASGAGTGNTEAFF. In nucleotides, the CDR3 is TGTGCCAGCGGGGCCGGCACAGGGAACACTGAAGCTTTCTTT.

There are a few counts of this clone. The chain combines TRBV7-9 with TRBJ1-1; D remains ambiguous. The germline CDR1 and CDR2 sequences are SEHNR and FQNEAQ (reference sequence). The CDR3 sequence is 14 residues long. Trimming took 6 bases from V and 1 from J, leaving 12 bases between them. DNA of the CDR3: TGTGCCAGCAGTCGGGCGGGGAGGAACACTGAAGCTTTCTTT. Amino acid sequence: CASSRAGRNTEAFF.

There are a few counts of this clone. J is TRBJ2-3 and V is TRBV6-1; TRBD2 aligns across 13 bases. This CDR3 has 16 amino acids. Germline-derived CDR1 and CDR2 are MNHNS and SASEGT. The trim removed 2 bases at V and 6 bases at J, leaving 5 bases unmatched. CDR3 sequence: CASSERLAGGPDTQYF. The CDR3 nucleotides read TGTGCCAGCAGTGAAAGACTAGCGGGGGGCCCGGATACGCAGTATTTT.

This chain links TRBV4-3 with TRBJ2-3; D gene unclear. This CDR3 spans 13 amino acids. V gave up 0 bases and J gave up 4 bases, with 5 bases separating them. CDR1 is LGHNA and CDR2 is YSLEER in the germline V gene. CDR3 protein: CASSQDFPDTQYF. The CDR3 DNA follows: TGCGCCAGCAGCCAAGATTTCCCAGATACGCAGTATTTT.

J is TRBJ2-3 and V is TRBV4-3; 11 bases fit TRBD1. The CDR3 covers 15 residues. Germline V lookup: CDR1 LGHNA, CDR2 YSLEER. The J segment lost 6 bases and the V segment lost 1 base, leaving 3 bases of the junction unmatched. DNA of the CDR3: TGCGCCAGCAGCCAAGGGACAGGGGGCTTCGATACGCAGTATTTT. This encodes CASSQGTGGFDTQYF.

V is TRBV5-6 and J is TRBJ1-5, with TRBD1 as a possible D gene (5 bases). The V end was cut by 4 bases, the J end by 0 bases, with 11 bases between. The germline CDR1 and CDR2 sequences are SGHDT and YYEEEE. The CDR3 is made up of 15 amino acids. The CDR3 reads CASSDGTHSNQPQHF. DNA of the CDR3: TGTGCCAGCAGCGACGGGACGCATAGCAATCAGCCCCAGCATTTT.

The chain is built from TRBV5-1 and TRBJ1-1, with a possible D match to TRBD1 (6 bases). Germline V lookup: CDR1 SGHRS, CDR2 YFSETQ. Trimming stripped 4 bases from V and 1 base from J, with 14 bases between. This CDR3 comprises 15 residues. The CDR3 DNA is TGCGCCAGCAGCGTTTGGGACAACACGAACACTGAAGCTTTCTTT. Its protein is CASSVWDNTNTEAFF. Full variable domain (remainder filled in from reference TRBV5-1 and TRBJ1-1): KAGVTQTPRYLIKTRGQQVTLSCSPISGHRSVSWYQQTPGQGLQFLFEYFSETQRNKGNFPGRFSGRQFSNSRSEMNVSTLELGDSALYLCASSVWDNTNTEAFFGQGTRLTVV.

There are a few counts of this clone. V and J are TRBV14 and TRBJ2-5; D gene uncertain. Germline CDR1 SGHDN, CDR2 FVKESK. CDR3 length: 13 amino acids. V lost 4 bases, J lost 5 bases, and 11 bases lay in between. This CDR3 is CASSRTRMETQYF. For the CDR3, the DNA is TGTGCCAGCAGCCGGACCCGTATGGAGACCCAGTACTTC.

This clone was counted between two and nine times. The CDR3 region has the DNA TGTGCCAGTAGTGGGGTCAGACCTTCAAGCTCCTATAATTCACCCCTCCACTTT. Amino acid sequence: CASSGVRPSSSYNSPLHF. The J gene is TRBJ1-6, the V gene TRBV19; D remains unclear. The CDR3 loop spans 18 amino acids. V lost 5 bases to trimming and J lost 0 bases, with 17 bases between them. Germline CDR1 and CDR2: LNHDA and SQIVND (reference sequence). The variable domain in full, completed from reference TRBV19 and TRBJ1-6, reads DGGITQSPKYLFRKEGQNVTLSCEQNLNHDAMYWYRQDPGQGLRLIYYSQIVNDFQKGDIAEGYSVSREKKESFPLTVTSAQKNPTAFYLCASSGVRPSSSYNSPLHFGNGTRLTVT.